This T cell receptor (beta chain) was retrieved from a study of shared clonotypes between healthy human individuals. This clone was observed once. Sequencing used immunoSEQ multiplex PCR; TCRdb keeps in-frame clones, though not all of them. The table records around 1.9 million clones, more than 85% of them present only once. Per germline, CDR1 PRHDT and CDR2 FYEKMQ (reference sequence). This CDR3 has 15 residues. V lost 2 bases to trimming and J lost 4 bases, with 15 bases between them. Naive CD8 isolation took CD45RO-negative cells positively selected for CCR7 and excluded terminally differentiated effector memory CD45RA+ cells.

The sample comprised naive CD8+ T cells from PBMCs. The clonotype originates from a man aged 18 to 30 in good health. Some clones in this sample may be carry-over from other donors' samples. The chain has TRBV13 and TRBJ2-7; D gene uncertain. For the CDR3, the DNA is TGTGCCAGCAGCTTACTGTCTGCGCGCTCGTACGAGCAGTACTTC. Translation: CASSLLSARSYEQYF.